One sample yielded the 2 T cell receptor beta chains listed below, sequenced in a study of blood T cell repertoires in COVID-19. The table came from immunoSEQ multiplex PCR; TCRdb's copy has only in-frame clones and leaves some out. The sample gives 40,000 to 55,000 clones, almost 90% of which show up once; approximately 15% is in the top ten. The sample consisted of peripheral blood. These receptors originate from a human donor in a cohort sampled during active COVID-19.

This chain uses TRBV24-1 with TRBJ2-5; TRBD2 matches at 7 bases. Per the germline V gene, CDR1 is KGHDR and CDR2 is SFDVKD. V gave up 5 bases and J gave up 1 base; unmatched junction bases: 12. The CDR3 has 17 amino acids. CDR3 bases: TGTGCCACCAGTGCATTGACTAGCAGGGAACCCCAAGAGACCCAGTACTTC. It specifies CATSALTSREPQETQYF.

The rearrangement joins TRBV3-1 (or the pseudogene TRBV3-2) to TRBJ1-6; TRBD1 is a possible D gene (5 bases). CDR3 length: 17 residues. V was pared by 6 bases and J by 13 bases, with 28 bases between. Germline CDR1 and CDR2: LGHDT and YNNKEL (reference sequence). CDR3 coding DNA: TGTGCCAGCAGGCATAACGGGGCCCGACTAGGTGGTTCGCCCCTCCACTTT. Its translation is CASRHNGARLGGSPLHF.